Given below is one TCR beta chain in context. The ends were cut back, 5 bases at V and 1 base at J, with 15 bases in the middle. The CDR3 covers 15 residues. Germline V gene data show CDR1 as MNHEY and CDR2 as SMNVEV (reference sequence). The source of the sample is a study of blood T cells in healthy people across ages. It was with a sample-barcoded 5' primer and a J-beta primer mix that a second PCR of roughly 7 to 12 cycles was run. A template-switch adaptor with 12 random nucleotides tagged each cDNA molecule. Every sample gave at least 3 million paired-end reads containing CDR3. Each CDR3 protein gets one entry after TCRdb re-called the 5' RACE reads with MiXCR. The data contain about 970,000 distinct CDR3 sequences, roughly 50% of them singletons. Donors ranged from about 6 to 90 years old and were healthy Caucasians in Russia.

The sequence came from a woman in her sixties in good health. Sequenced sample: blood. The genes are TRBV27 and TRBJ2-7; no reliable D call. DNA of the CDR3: TGTGCCAGCAGTCTCCAGATAGTATCGTCCTACGAGCAGTACTTC. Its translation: CASSLQIVSSYEQYF.